This TCR beta chain was found in a study of T-cell memory formation after mild COVID-19. Germline V gene sequence: CDR1 DFQATT, CDR2 SNEGSKA (reference sequence). This CDR3 is built from 16 residues. Trimming took off 0 bases at V and 6 bases at J, with 19 bases between the two ends. Constant-segment primers and 5'RACE yielded cDNA libraries for TCR alpha and TCR beta, each carrying sample barcodes and UMIs. Via MiXCR, TCRdb re-called the 5' RACE reads, giving one row per CDR3 protein. The sample yields about 360,000 distinct CDR3 sequences, roughly 14% seen once. Study-level findings and limits: Clones from the second wave (peaking day 37) had unconfirmed SARS-CoV-2 specificity. Researchers found some responding clones in pre-infection memory, a sign that cross-reactive memory joined. CD4+ contracting clones lay mainly in CM and EM, CD8+ ones in EMRA.

Comments on this clonotype: The antigen remains unidentified.

This sequence joins TRBV20-1 and TRBJ2-3; possibly TRBD2 for D (7 bases). The receptor's source is a young man who had mild COVID-19 (a few samples of this study predate the infection). Cell type and time point are not known. Sequenced: PBMCs or a T cell subset sorted from them (not recorded which). CDR3 DNA: TGCAGTGCTAGAGATCCAATAGGGGGGGTGAGGGATACGCAGTATTTT. The encoded protein is CSARDPIGGVRDTQYF.